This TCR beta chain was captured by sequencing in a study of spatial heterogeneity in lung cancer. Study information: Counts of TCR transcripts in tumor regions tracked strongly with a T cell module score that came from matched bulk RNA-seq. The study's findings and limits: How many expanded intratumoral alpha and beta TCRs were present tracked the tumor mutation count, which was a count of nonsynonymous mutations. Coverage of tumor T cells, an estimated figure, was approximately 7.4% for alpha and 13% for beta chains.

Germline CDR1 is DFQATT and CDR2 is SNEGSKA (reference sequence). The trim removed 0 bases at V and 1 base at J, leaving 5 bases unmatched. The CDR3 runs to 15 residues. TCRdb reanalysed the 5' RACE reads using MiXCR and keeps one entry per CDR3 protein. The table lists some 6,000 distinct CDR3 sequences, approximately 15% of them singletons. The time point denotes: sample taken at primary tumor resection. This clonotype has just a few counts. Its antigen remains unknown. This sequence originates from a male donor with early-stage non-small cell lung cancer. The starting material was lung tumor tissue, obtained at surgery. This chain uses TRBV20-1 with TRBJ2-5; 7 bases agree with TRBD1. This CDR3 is CSARDDRDVQETQYF. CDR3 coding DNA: TGCAGTGCTAGAGACGACAGGGATGTCCAAGAGACCCAGTACTTC.